This T cell receptor (beta chain) was sequenced for a study of blood T cells in healthy people across ages. Drawing of peripheral blood yielded 7.5 to 10 milliliters from each donor. General study findings and limits: Per million T cells, the diversity of TCR beta decreased roughly linearly as age advanced. Researchers said unsorted PBMCs prevented a conclusive naive versus antigen-experienced comparison. Researchers judged that diversity estimates from one million T cells fell short of true values.

Then a second PCR, running roughly 7 to 11 cycles, was carried out with a sample-barcoded 5' primer and a J-beta primer mix. One entry per CDR3 protein results from TCRdb running MiXCR on the 5' RACE reads. Of about 1,500,000 distinct CDR3 sequences in the sample, 42% were seen once. As for this clonotype: Its target is not known.

V shed 0 bases and J shed 9 bases, with 12 bases lying between them. The CDR3 sequence is 14 residues long. Germline CDR1 and CDR2: LNHNV and YYDKDF (reference sequence). Sequenced input: blood. V usage is TRBV15 and J usage is TRBJ2-1, with D uncertain. This receptor was obtained from a woman aged 18-29 years in good health. The CDR3 sequence: CATSRDKVGGEQFF. The CDR3 coding sequence is TGTGCCACCAGCAGAGATAAGGTCGGCGGTGAGCAGTTCTTC.